Presented here are 31 T cell receptor beta chains from one specimen sequenced in a study of liver allograft versus peripheral blood T cells. Looking at the study overall: Transplanted livers held T cell receptor repertoires, and these were compared with repertoires in recipients' peripheral blood.

TCRdb processed the reads anew with MiXCR; each CDR3 protein has one entry. The sample holds more than 1,500 distinct CDR3 sequences, 16% seen once. The source of these receptors is a human patient who had a liver transplant. The graft donor may have contributed some T cells.

This clonotype is labeled as medium-sized (0.01 to 0.1%). The chain uses TRBV12-3 or TRBV12-4 and TRBJ2-1; the D is unclear. Trimming removed 3 bases at V and 11 bases at J, with 8 bases between. This CDR3 comprises 11 residues. CDR3 in DNA: TGTGCCAGCAGTTTCAGAGACAAGCAGTTCTTC. Protein: CASSFRDKQFF.

In its sample, this clonotype ranks as medium-sized (0.01 to 0.1%). The V and J genes are TRBV28 and TRBJ2-7, with 8 bases identical to TRBD1. CDR1 and CDR2 from the germline V gene are MDHEN and SYDVKM. Trimming took 2 bases from V and 3 from J; bases not matched to a gene: 6. The CDR3 is made up of 15 amino acids. CDR3 sequence reads: CASSLPTGALYEQYF. The CDR3 DNA sequence: TGTGCCAGCAGTTTACCGACAGGGGCCCTCTACGAGCAGTACTTC.

The chain combines TRBV11-3 with TRBJ2-1, with D perhaps TRBD1 (6 bases). The V gene lost 5 bases and the J gene lost 5 bases, with 16 bases spanning the gap. CDR1 SGHNT and CDR2 YENEEA come from the germline V gene. The CDR3 is 15 amino acids. DNA of the CDR3: TGTGCCAGCAGCCGGCGGACAGCAATCCACAATGAGCAGTTCTTC. This sequence encodes CASSRRTAIHNEQFF. Complete variable domain (other parts from reference TRBV11-3 and TRBJ2-1): EAGVVQSPRYKIIEKKQPVAFWCNPISGHNTLYWYLQNLGQGPELLIRYENEEAVDDSQLPKDRFSAERLKGVDSTLKIQPAELGDSAVYLCASSRRTAIHNEQFFGPGTRLTVL.

This clonotype is categorized as medium-sized. This CDR3 reads CSASGDKETQYF. In DNA form, the CDR3 reads TGCAGTGCTAGCGGGGACAAGGAGACCCAGTACTTC. This chain connects TRBV20-1 to TRBJ2-5, with D possibly TRBD1 on 6 matching bases. In germline, CDR1 is DFQATT, CDR2 SNEGSKA (reference sequence). Trimming cost V 3 bases and J 5 bases, with 10 bases left between them. The CDR3 runs to 12 residues.

This clonotype qualifies as medium-sized. CDR3 loop: CATSDTGTHYEQYF. In DNA, the CDR3 is TGTGCCACCAGTGATACAGGGACACACTACGAGCAGTACTTC. The rearrangement links TRBV24-1 to TRBJ2-7, with a possible D match to TRBD1 (6 bases). Trimming shortened V by 3 bases and J by 3 bases, and 11 bases separated the two germline ends. The V gene's germline CDR1 is KGHDR and CDR2 SFDVKD. The CDR3 is 14 amino acids.

This clonotype is large within its sample. The chain combines TRBV6-6 with TRBJ1-3; D gene uncertain. V dropped 0 bases and J dropped 4 bases, with 4 bases sitting between them. CDR3 length: 13 residues. CDR1 and CDR2 (germline): MNHNY, SVGAGI (reference sequence). The CDR3 region has the DNA TGTGCCAGCAGTTACTCGGAGGGAAACACCATATATTTT. This codes for CASSYSEGNTIYF.

The chain links TRBV7-9 to TRBJ2-7, with D uncertain. Germline V CDR1 and CDR2: SEHNR, FQNEAQ (reference sequence). This CDR3 spans 15 amino acids. With 1 base removed from V and 1 base from J, the gap between germline ends came to 11 bases. The CDR3 protein is CASSLVYSPSYEQYF. CDR3 coding DNA: TGTGCCAGCAGCTTAGTGTACAGCCCATCCTACGAGCAGTACTTC. The full variable domain, with the rest looked up from reference TRBV7-9 and TRBJ2-7, is DTGVSQNPRHKITKRGQNVTFRCDPISEHNRLYWYRQTLGQGPEFLTYFQNEAQLEKSRLLSDRFSAERPKGSFSTLEIQRTEQGDSAMYLCASSLVYSPSYEQYFGPGTRLTVT.

The J gene is TRBJ2-2, the V gene TRBV5-5; TRBD1 might be the D (6 bases). V was shortened by 4 bases and J by 6 bases, with 19 bases between the two germline ends. CDR1 SGHKS and CDR2 YYEKEE come from the germline V gene (reference sequence). This CDR3 is built from 16 residues. CDR3 sequence: CASSRTVDQRAGELFF. The CDR3 bases are TGTGCCAGCAGCCGGACAGTCGACCAAAGGGCCGGGGAGCTGTTTTTT.

By share, this clonotype ranks as large. The genes are TRBV6-6 and TRBJ1-5, with no clear D. Trimming removed 5 bases at V and 0 bases at J, with 11 bases between. The CDR3 sequence is 15 residues long. CDR1 MNHNY and CDR2 SVGAGI come from the germline V gene (reference sequence). CDR3 in amino acids: CASSNAYISNQPQHF. The CDR3 DNA is TGTGCCAGCAGTAACGCTTACATTAGCAATCAGCCCCAGCATTTT.

For this clonotype: A much larger clone is a single base away; this may be a read error. The CDR3 region is CANSYAPGTVGSPLHF. CDR3 DNA sequence: TGTGCCAACAGTTACGCCCCCGGGACAGTTGGTTCACCCCTCCACTTT. The chain carries TRBV6-5 and TRBJ1-6, with TRBD1 identical over 7 bases. This CDR3 has 16 amino acids. Germline-derived CDR1 and CDR2 are MNHEY and SVGAGI.

The rearrangement uses TRBV2 and TRBJ2-5, with a tentative D call TRBD1 (5 bases). V was pared by 4 bases and J by 0 bases, with 9 bases between. The CDR3 length is 14 residues. Germline V gene data show CDR1 as SNHLY and CDR2 as FYNNEI. CDR3 DNA: TGTGCCAGCAGTGTTAAGGGGTACCAAGAGACCCAGTACTTC. It codes for CASSVKGYQETQYF.

This clonotype turned up a few times. J is TRBJ1-5 and V is TRBV28; 12 positions match TRBD1. The CDR3 has 15 amino acids. After removal of 7 bases from V and 11 bases from J, the junction contained 12 bases not matched to a gene. The V gene's germline CDR1 is MDHEN and CDR2 SYDVKM. This CDR3 reads CASNPGTGGYRAQHF. CDR3 in DNA: TGTGCCAGCAACCCCGGGACAGGGGGCTATCGTGCCCAGCATTTT. Looking up the rest from reference TRBV28 and TRBJ1-5 gives the full variable domain: DVKVTQSSRYLVKRTGEKVFLECVQDMDHENMFWYRQDPGLGLRLIYFSYDVKMKEKGDIPEGYSVSREKKERFSLILESASTNQTSMYLCASNPGTGGYRAQHFGDGTRLSIL.

This clonotype has only a few counts. The chain uses TRBV20-1 and TRBJ2-7; TRBD2 agrees at 15 bases. V was clipped by 6 bases and J by 0 bases; unmatched bases: 6. Germline assignment: CDR1 DFQATT and CDR2 SNEGSKA (reference sequence). CDR3 size: 16 residues. CDR3 sequence: CSASGTSGGYSYEQYF. DNA for the CDR3: TGCAGTGCGTCCGGGACTAGCGGGGGGTACTCCTACGAGCAGTACTTC.

This clonotype turned up a few times. The rearrangement uses TRBV5-6 and TRBJ1-1; D is unclear. This CDR3 is 12 amino acids long. CDR1 is SGHDT, CDR2 YYEEEE, per germline. V was pared by 3 bases and J by 6 bases, with 9 bases between. The DNA for the CDR3 is TGTGCCAGCAGCTGGATTGGCGCTGAAGCTTTCTTT. As protein: CASSWIGAEAFF. The full variable domain, in which reference TRBV5-6 and TRBJ1-1 provide the parts outside the CDR3, is DAGVTQSPTHLIKTRGQQVTLRCSPKSGHDTVSWYQQALGQGPQFIFQYYEEEERQRGNFPDRFSGHQFPNYSSELNVNALLLGDSALYLCASSWIGAEAFFGQGTRLTVV.

V is TRBV7-2 and J is TRBJ2-1, with 8 bases fitting TRBD2. Germline CDR1 SGHTA, CDR2 FQGNSA. The CDR3 extends over 15 amino acids. Losses at the gene ends were 6 bases for V and 0 bases for J; bases not matched to a gene: 4. Written as DNA, the CDR3 is TGTGCCAGCAGTTTTAGCGGGGACTCCTACAATGAGCAGTTCTTC. It codes for CASSFSGDSYNEQFF.

This clonotype is medium-sized (0.01 to 0.1%) by share. This chain joins TRBV6-6 and TRBJ2-7, with 10 positions matching TRBD1. The ends lost 4 bases at V and 3 bases at J; junction bases unmatched: 3. Germline assignment: CDR1 MNHNY and CDR2 SVGAGI (reference sequence). The CDR3 has 14 amino acids. The CDR3 protein is CASSFRTGGYEQYF. CDR3 nucleotide sequence: TGTGCCAGCAGTTTCCGGACAGGGGGCTACGAGCAGTACTTC.

In its sample, this clonotype was seen a few times. The genes are TRBV20-1 and TRBJ1-2, with 10 bases fitting TRBD1. Germline assignment: CDR1 DFQATT and CDR2 SNEGSKA (reference sequence). The V and J ends lost 0 bases and 10 bases, in that order; junction bases with no gene match: 8. The CDR3 contains 14 residues. The CDR3 reads CSARDFGTGVAYTF. CDR3 nucleotides: TGCAGTGCTAGAGATTTCGGGACAGGGGTAGCCTACACCTTC.

This clonotype was seen more than once but under ten times. The V and J genes are TRBV18 and TRBJ2-7; D may be TRBD1 (6 bases). CDR3 length: 12 residues. Germline assignment: CDR1 KGHSH and CDR2 LQKENI. V lost 3 bases and J lost 5, with 8 bases in between. The CDR3 reads CASSPSGDEQYF. The CDR3 coding sequence is TGTGCCAGCTCACCCTCAGGGGACGAGCAGTACTTC.

By sample share, this clonotype is medium-sized. The DNA of the CDR3 is TGTGCCAGCAGCGTAGCCCAGGGACTAACTAACTATGGCTACACCTTC. It encodes CASSVAQGLTNYGYTF. The chain couples TRBV9 to TRBJ1-2, with D tentatively TRBD1 (5 bases). V was clipped by 0 bases and J by 0 bases, with 12 bases between them. This CDR3 region has 16 residues. Looked up from germline, CDR1 is SGDLS and CDR2 is YYNGEE.

By frequency in the sample, this clonotype is medium-sized (0.01 to 0.1%). The rearrangement joins TRBV12-3 or TRBV12-4 to TRBJ1-5; 8 nucleotides line up with TRBD1. V gave up 5 bases and J gave up 2 bases; unmatched junction bases: 5. CDR3 size: 15 residues. This CDR3 reads CASSRQGMGNQPQHF. The DNA for the CDR3 is TGTGCCAGCAGTCGACAGGGGATGGGCAATCAGCCCCAGCATTTT.

The genes are TRBV9 and TRBJ2-7, with 7 bases fitting TRBD2. The CDR3 runs 15 residues. CDR1 is SGDLS, CDR2 YYNGEE, per germline. The V segment lost 0 bases and the J segment 3 bases; nucleotides outside the gene matches: 6. In nucleotides, the CDR3 is TGTGCCAGCAGCGTAGGAAGCGGGAAATTCTACGAGCAGTACTTC. Its protein product is CASSVGSGKFYEQYF.

In this sample, this clonotype turned up many times. The chain is built from TRBV20-1 and TRBJ2-7; 10 bases agree with TRBD2. The CDR3 sequence is 15 residues long. From germline, CDR1 is DFQATT and CDR2 SNEGSKA (reference sequence). Germline trimming cut 6 bases from V and 7 bases from J; bases unmatched to any gene: 15. CDR3 amino acids: CSAPYTSGITSEQYF. As DNA, the CDR3 is TGCAGTGCCCCGTACACTAGCGGGATAACGAGTGAGCAGTACTTC.

The sample holds a few counts of this clonotype. The genes are TRBV12-3 or TRBV12-4 and TRBJ1-6, with D possibly matching TRBD1 (5 bases). The CDR3 length is 12 residues. Trimming took off 3 bases at V and 10 bases at J, with 7 bases between the two ends. In nucleotides, the CDR3 is TGTGCCAGCAGTTTCGGGGACTCACCCCTCCACTTT. Residues: CASSFGDSPLHF.

This clonotype ranks as large. J is TRBJ1-5 and V is TRBV19, with TRBD1 matching over 7 bases. The germline V gene has CDR1 LNHDA and CDR2 SQIVND (reference sequence). V shed 6 bases, J shed 5 bases, and the junction held 16 bases outside the gene matches. The CDR3 has 17 residues. This CDR3 is CASRGNFDREEDQPQHF. CDR3 nucleotides: TGTGCCAGTAGGGGGAACTTTGACAGGGAAGAGGATCAGCCCCAGCATTTT. Full variable domain (outside the CDR3, taken from reference TRBV19 and TRBJ1-5): DGGITQSPKYLFRKEGQNVTLSCEQNLNHDAMYWYRQDPGQGLRLIYYSQIVNDFQKGDIAEGYSVSREKKESFPLTVTSAQKNPTAFYLCASRGNFDREEDQPQHFGDGTRLSIL.

J is TRBJ1-1 and V is TRBV7-9; tentative D call: TRBD1 (5 bases). V lost 5 bases, J lost 1 base, and 11 bases lay in between. Germline V gene lookup returns CDR1 SEHNR and CDR2 FQNEAQ (reference sequence). The length of the CDR3 is 14 residues. CDR3 residues: CASSVGTWNTEAFF. DNA for the CDR3: TGTGCCAGCAGCGTCGGGACGTGGAACACTGAAGCTTTCTTT.

This chain uses TRBV20-1 with TRBJ1-5, with a possible D match to TRBD1 (5 bases). The CDR3 totals 13 residues. The V end lost 6 bases, the J end lost 0 bases, and 9 bases lay between the germline ends. Germline lookup yields CDR1 DFQATT and CDR2 SNEGSKA (reference sequence). The CDR3 loop reads CSAKTDSNQPQHF. Here the CDR3 DNA reads TGCAGTGCCAAGACAGATAGCAATCAGCCCCAGCATTTT.

Relative to its sample, this clonotype is large. The CDR3 nucleotides read TGCAGTGCTAGGGGGCGGGGGGCGTGGAACTATGGCTACACCTTC. This codes for CSARGRGAWNYGYTF. This chain links TRBV20-1 with TRBJ1-2; D perhaps matches TRBD1 (6 bases). The germline CDR1 and CDR2 sequences are DFQATT and SNEGSKA (reference sequence). The CDR3 runs 15 residues. Trimming pared 3 bases from V and 2 bases from J, leaving 16 bases between.

V gene TRBV7-9 combines with J gene TRBJ2-1; 12 bases are a match to TRBD2. Trimming removed 2 bases from V and 8 bases from J; junction bases left unmatched: 7. Germline CDR1 and CDR2: SEHNR and FQNEAQ (reference sequence). The CDR3 covers 16 residues. The CDR3 is CASSLFGTSGQDEQFF. DNA of the CDR3: TGTGCCAGCAGCTTATTCGGGACTAGCGGGCAGGATGAGCAGTTCTTC.

The table lists this clonotype with many counts. This rearrangement joins TRBV28 to TRBJ2-7; D gene unclear. Between the trimmed V and J ends, which lost 3 bases and 0 bases, there was a span of 9 bases. CDR1 and CDR2 from the germline V gene are MDHEN and SYDVKM. The CDR3 consists of 14 residues. The CDR3 nucleotides are TGTGCCAGCAGTTTTCTGCACAGCTCCTACGAGCAGTACTTC. It codes for CASSFLHSSYEQYF. Filled out from reference TRBV28 and TRBJ2-7, the complete variable domain reads DVKVTQSSRYLVKRTGEKVFLECVQDMDHENMFWYRQDPGLGLRLIYFSYDVKMKEKGDIPEGYSVSREKKERFSLILESASTNQTSMYLCASSFLHSSYEQYFGPGTRLTVT.

By frequency in the sample, this clonotype is medium-sized. The chain uses TRBV5-4 and TRBJ2-3, with D possibly being TRBD1 or TRBD2 (6 bases each). Between the trimmed V and J ends, which lost 0 bases and 0 bases, there was a span of 11 bases. CDR1 and CDR2 (germline): SGHNT, YYREEE (reference sequence). The CDR3 is 16 amino acids. In DNA, the CDR3 is TGTGCCAGCAGCTTGGAGGGGGGATTTAGCACAGATACGCAGTATTTT. Amino acids: CASSLEGGFSTDTQYF.

This clonotype is medium-sized by share. This chain uses TRBV19 with TRBJ1-2; D is unclear. Trimming pared 2 bases from V and 0 bases from J, leaving 10 bases between. The CDR3 is 15 residues long. From germline, CDR1 is LNHDA and CDR2 SQIVND (reference sequence). CDR3 coding DNA: TGTGCCAGTAGTATACAGCCGGGTTCTAACTATGGCTACACCTTC. Protein sequence: CASSIQPGSNYGYTF.